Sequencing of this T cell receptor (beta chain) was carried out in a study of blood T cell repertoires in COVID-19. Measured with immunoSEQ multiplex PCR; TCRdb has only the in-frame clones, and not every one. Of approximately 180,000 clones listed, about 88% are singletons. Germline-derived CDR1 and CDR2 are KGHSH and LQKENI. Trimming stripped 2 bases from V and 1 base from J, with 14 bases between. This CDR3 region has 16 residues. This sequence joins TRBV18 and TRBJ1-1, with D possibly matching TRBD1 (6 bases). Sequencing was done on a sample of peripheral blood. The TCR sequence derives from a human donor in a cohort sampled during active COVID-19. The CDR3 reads CASSPYGTKENTEAFF. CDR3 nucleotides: TGTGCCAGCTCACCATACGGGACAAAAGAGAACACTGAAGCTTTCTTT.